The TCR beta chain described here comes from a study of T cell repertoires in cytomegalovirus infection. The wider study: Public signatures in TCR beta pointed to CMV infection and matching HLA type.

A single record per CDR3 protein comes from TCRdb applying MiXCR to the reads. The sample records 200,000 to 250,000 distinct CDR3 sequences, about 23% being singletons. In regard to this clonotype: Its antigen is unidentified.

This CDR3 comprises 13 residues. V lost 4 bases and J lost 7, with 13 bases in between. Germline assignment: CDR1 SEHNR and CDR2 FQNEAQ (reference sequence). Study findings and constraints: Carriers of CMV and the relevant HLA type were discriminated by public TCR beta frequency.

This receptor was obtained from a human donor in good health (CMV status not recorded). Some clones in this sample may be carry-over from other donors' samples. The sample taken for sequencing was CD8+ T cells from PBMCs. The chain has TRBV7-9 and TRBJ1-2, with D hard to call. The DNA for the CDR3 is TGTGCCAGCAGCTCCCCATACGAACCTGGCTACACCTTC. Translated, it gives CASSSPYEPGYTF.